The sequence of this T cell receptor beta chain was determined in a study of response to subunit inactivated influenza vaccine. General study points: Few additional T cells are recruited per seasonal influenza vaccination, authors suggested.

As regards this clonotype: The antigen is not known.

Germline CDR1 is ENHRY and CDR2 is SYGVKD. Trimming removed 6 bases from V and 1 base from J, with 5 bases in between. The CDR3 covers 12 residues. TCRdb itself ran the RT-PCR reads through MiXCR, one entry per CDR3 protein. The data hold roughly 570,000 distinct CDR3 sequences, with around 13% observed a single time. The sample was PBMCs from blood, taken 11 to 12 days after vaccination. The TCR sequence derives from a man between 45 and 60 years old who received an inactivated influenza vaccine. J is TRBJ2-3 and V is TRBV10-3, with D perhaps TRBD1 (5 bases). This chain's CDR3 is CAIRTGTDTQYF. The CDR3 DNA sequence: TGTGCCATCAGGACAGGCACAGATACGCAGTATTTT.